This T cell receptor (beta chain) originates from a study of blood T cells in healthy people across ages. Primers used in a second PCR of about 6 to 11 cycles were a sample-barcoded 5' primer and a J-beta primer mix. Researchers report that a template-switch adaptor with 12 random nucleotides tagged each cDNA molecule. TCRdb recomputed calls from the 5' RACE reads with MiXCR, one row per CDR3 protein. The sample consists of fewer than 2,000,000 distinct CDR3 sequences, about two fifths of them appearing once. The CDR3 spans 14 residues. Trimming stripped 4 bases from V and 12 bases from J, with 20 bases between. Germline V CDR1 and CDR2: LGHNA, YSLEER. With respect to this clonotype: Its target is unknown.

Overall study findings and caveats: The CMV status of each donor remained undetermined, and this could have confounded shifts in expanded clonotypes.

Sequencing was done on a sample of blood. The clonotype originates from a human donor in good health. The genes are TRBV4-3 and TRBJ2-3; tentative D call: TRBD1 (5 bases). DNA for the CDR3: TGCGCCAGCAGCCCCCAGGGCAGTAAAGAGACCCAGTATTTT. Translated, it gives CASSPQGSKETQYF.